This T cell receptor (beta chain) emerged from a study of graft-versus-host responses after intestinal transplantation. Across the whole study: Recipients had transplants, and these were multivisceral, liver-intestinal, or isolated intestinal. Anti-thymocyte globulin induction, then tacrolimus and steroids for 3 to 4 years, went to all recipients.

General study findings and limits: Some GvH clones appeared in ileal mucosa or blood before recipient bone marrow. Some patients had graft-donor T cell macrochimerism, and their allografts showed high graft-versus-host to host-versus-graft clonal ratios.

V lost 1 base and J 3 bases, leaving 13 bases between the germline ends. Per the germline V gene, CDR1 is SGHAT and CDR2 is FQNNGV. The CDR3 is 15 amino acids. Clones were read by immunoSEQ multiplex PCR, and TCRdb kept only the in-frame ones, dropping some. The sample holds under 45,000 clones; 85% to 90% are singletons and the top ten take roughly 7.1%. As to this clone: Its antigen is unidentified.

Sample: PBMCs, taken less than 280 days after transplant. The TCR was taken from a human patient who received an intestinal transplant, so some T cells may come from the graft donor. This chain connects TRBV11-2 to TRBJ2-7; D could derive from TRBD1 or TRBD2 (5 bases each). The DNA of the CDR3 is TGTGCCAGCAGCTTAGCTGGGGGTACCTTCTACGAGCAGTACTTC. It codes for CASSLAGGTFYEQYF.